The 25 T cell receptor beta chains in this list originate from one sample, sequenced in a study of cytomegalovirus exposure and HLA in healthy donors. Researchers ran the PCR with 60 Vbeta and 13 Jbeta primers. The assay was immunoSEQ multiplex PCR, and TCRdb's table has in-frame clones only and misses some. Here the sample spans over 80,000 clones, 70% to 75% being singletons. Sequenced input: PBMCs. The receptors shown here come from a man aged 40-50 years in good health and CMV-seronegative.

The sample holds one count of this clone. The chain combines TRBV6-1 with TRBJ2-3; D may be TRBD1 (6 bases). V was clipped by 0 bases and J by 0 bases, with 7 bases between them. Germline V gene data show CDR1 as MNHNS and CDR2 as SASEGT. The length of the CDR3 is 15 residues. The CDR3 DNA reads as TGTGCCAGCAGTGAAGCGGGGGCTAGCACAGATACGCAGTATTTT. It is translated as CASSEAGASTDTQYF.

The genes are TRBV27 and TRBJ2-5, with TRBD2 matching over 9 bases. This CDR3 is built from 18 residues. Germline trimming cut 5 bases from V and 2 bases from J; bases unmatched to any gene: 15. Germline lookup yields CDR1 MNHEY and CDR2 SMNVEV (reference sequence). The CDR3 sequence: CASSPRVAGVRLQETQYF. CDR3 DNA sequence: TGTGCCAGCAGTCCCCGAGTAGCGGGGGTTCGGTTACAAGAGACCCAGTACTTC.

The chain uses TRBV28 and TRBJ2-1, with a possible D match to TRBD2 (5 bases). Per the germline V gene, CDR1 is MDHEN and CDR2 is SYDVKM. The CDR3 covers 15 residues. V shed 2 bases and J shed 2 bases, with 10 bases lying between them. The chain's CDR3 is CASSLRQRAYNEQFF. The CDR3, as DNA: TGTGCCAGCAGTTTAAGGCAGAGGGCCTACAATGAGCAGTTCTTC.

This clone was seen a few times. The chain combines TRBV10-3 with TRBJ1-1; D not resolved. Germline V CDR1 and CDR2: ENHRY, SYGVKD. This CDR3 is built from 11 residues. V lost 7 bases and J 1 base, leaving 4 bases between the germline ends. The CDR3 loop is CAIKQNTEAFF. CDR3 in DNA: TGTGCCATCAAACAGAACACTGAAGCTTTCTTT.

The chain couples TRBV18 to TRBJ1-1, with D unresolved. V lost 2 bases to trimming and J lost 0 bases, with 7 bases between them. Germline-derived CDR1 and CDR2 are KGHSH and LQKENI. This CDR3 comprises 14 residues. The CDR3 loop is CASSPAGMNTEAFF. The CDR3 coding sequence is TGTGCCAGCTCACCAGCAGGTATGAACACTGAAGCTTTCTTT.

The chain is built from TRBV7-9 and TRBJ1-1; D gene ambiguous. V was clipped by 2 bases and J by 5 bases, with 12 bases between them. Germline CDR1 and CDR2: SEHNR and FQNEAQ (reference sequence). The CDR3 extends over 14 amino acids. The CDR3 loop reads CASSLFRGGTEAFF. In DNA form, the CDR3 reads TGTGCCAGCAGCTTATTCCGGGGAGGGACTGAAGCTTTCTTT.

The chain links TRBV10-3 to TRBJ2-1; D perhaps matches TRBD1 (6 bases). The CDR3 runs to 15 residues. Germline CDR1 and CDR2: ENHRY and SYGVKD. V was pared by 10 bases and J by 0 bases, with 16 bases between. In DNA form, the CDR3 reads TGTGCCACCTCTATACAGGGTAGCTCCTACAATGAGCAGTTCTTC. It translates to CATSIQGSSYNEQFF.

The chain carries TRBV29-1 and TRBJ2-5, with D perhaps TRBD2 (6 bases). The CDR3 spans 12 residues. Trimming pared 5 bases from V and 3 bases from J, leaving 10 bases between. Germline V gene lookup returns CDR1 SQVTM and CDR2 ANQGSEA. CDR3 DNA sequence: TGCAGCGTTCGCGGAGGGGAAGAGACCCAGTACTTC. It is translated as CSVRGGEETQYF.

This clone was seen more than once but under ten times. V and J are TRBV6-1 and TRBJ1-5; D remains unclear. CDR3 length: 12 amino acids. Germline V gives CDR1 MNHNS, CDR2 SASEGT. The V and J ends lost 3 bases and 6 bases respectively, with 6 bases between them. The CDR3 DNA reads TGTGCCAGCAGTGACCCGGGTCAGCCCCAGCATTTT. Its translation: CASSDPGQPQHF.

The gene calls are TRBV2 and TRBJ2-5; 10 nucleotides agree with TRBD2. CDR3 size: 13 residues. Germline V gene data show CDR1 as SNHLY and CDR2 as FYNNEI. V gave up 6 bases and J gave up 3 bases; unmatched junction bases: 1. CDR3: CASSSGGEETQYF. CDR3 DNA sequence: TGTGCCAGCAGCAGCGGGGGGGAAGAGACCCAGTACTTC. The complete variable domain, with remaining parts taken from reference TRBV2 and TRBJ2-5, reads EPEVTQTPSHQVTQMGQEVILRCVPISNHLYFYWYRQILGQKVEFLVSFYNNEISEKSEIFDDQFSVERPDGSNFTLKIRSTKLEDSAMYFCASSSGGEETQYFGPGTRLLVL.

This clone was detected a few times. The chain employs TRBV18 and TRBJ2-1, with 8 bases fitting TRBD1. Trimming at V came to 6 bases and at J to 8 bases, leaving 9 bases not matched to a gene. CDR3 length: 14 amino acids. Germline assignment: CDR1 KGHSH and CDR2 LQKENI. The CDR3 reads CASSSQGAQDEQFF. The CDR3 coding sequence is TGTGCCAGCTCGTCCCAGGGGGCGCAGGATGAGCAGTTCTTC.

This clone was counted many times. The gene calls are TRBV4-2 and TRBJ1-1, with 8 bases matching TRBD1. CDR1 and CDR2 from the germline V gene are LGHNA and YNFKEQ. The CDR3 has 17 residues. V shed 4 bases, J shed 0 bases, and the junction held 10 bases outside the gene matches. CDR3 in amino acids: CASSPRQGNLLNTEAFF. As DNA, the CDR3 is TGTGCCAGCAGCCCACGACAGGGGAACTTATTGAACACTGAAGCTTTCTTT.

This clone was recorded once. This chain connects TRBV27 to TRBJ1-6; a possible D gene is TRBD1 (6 bases). The CDR3 spans 14 residues. Germline CDR1 MNHEY, CDR2 SMNVEV (reference sequence). Trimming shortened V by 3 bases and J by 8 bases, and 11 bases separated the two germline ends. The CDR3 protein is CASSFWGGDSPLHF. CDR3 nucleotide sequence: TGTGCCAGCAGTTTTTGGGGGGGCGATTCACCCCTCCACTTT.

The chain has TRBV27 and TRBJ2-7; D might be TRBD1 (5 bases). V was trimmed by 3 bases and J by 1 base, leaving 13 bases between them. The CDR3 is 15 residues long. Germline CDR1 is MNHEY and CDR2 is SMNVEV (reference sequence). CDR3 bases: TGTGCCAGCAGTTTGACAGTTCTCGTGTCCTACGAGCAGTACTTC. Its translation is CASSLTVLVSYEQYF.

This chain links TRBV5-4 with TRBJ1-6; the D gene is possibly TRBD1 (6 bases). The CDR3 is 18 amino acids. Trimming removed 2 bases at V and 0 bases at J, with 15 bases between. Germline lookup yields CDR1 SGHNT and CDR2 YYREEE (reference sequence). As DNA, the CDR3 is TGTGCCAGCAGCTTAGCCACAGGGAGTAGCTCCTATAATTCACCCCTCCACTTT. The encoded protein is CASSLATGSSSYNSPLHF.

V gene TRBV6-1 combines with J gene TRBJ2-7; 7 bases line up with TRBD2. J lost 3 bases, V lost 5 bases, and 10 bases had no gene match. CDR1 MNHNS and CDR2 SASEGT come from the germline V gene. The CDR3 has 15 residues. CDR3 protein: CASSPLGTNYYEQYF. As DNA, the CDR3 is TGTGCCAGCAGTCCCCTTGGGACTAATTACTACGAGCAGTACTTC.

This chain joins TRBV6-1 and TRBJ2-7, with D possibly matching TRBD2 (5 bases). V shed 6 bases and J shed 0 bases, with 12 bases lying between them. The CDR3 consists of 14 residues. Germline loops: CDR1 MNHNS, CDR2 SASEGT. In DNA, the CDR3 is TGTGCCAGCAGCCGGGATTACCTCTCCTACGAGCAGTACTTC. It translates to CASSRDYLSYEQYF.

The rearrangement uses TRBV6-5 and TRBJ2-5, with 7 bases that match TRBD1. Matching the DNA end better, TRBJ2-7 makes the J call doubtful. The CDR3 consists of 14 residues. Looked up from germline, CDR1 is MNHEY and CDR2 is SVGAGI. CDR3 amino acids: CASSAPGTAYEQYF. For the CDR3, the DNA is TGTGCCAGCAGCGCACCCGGGACAGCCTACGAGCAGTACTTC.

In DNA, the CDR3 is TGTGCCAGCAGGGCCGGGGATGTTTCCTACAATGAGCAGTTCTTC. This gives the protein CASRAGDVSYNEQFF. The V gene is TRBV2, the J gene TRBJ2-1; weak D call: TRBD2 (5 bases). The CDR3 spans 15 residues. CDR1 SNHLY and CDR2 FYNNEI come from the germline V gene. V lost 6 bases and J 1 base, leaving 13 bases between the germline ends.

CDR3 DNA sequence: TGCGCCAGCAGCCAGGAACCGGGACTAGCGGGGGGGCAGTTCACCGGGGAGCTGTTTTTT. Protein product: CASSQEPGLAGGQFTGELFF. V usage is TRBV4-1 and J usage is TRBJ2-2, with 16 bases fitting TRBD2. Germline trimming cut 3 bases from V and 4 bases from J; bases unmatched to any gene: 11. From germline, CDR1 is MGHRA and CDR2 YSYEKL. The CDR3 covers 20 residues.

This clone showed up just a few times. The V and J genes are TRBV9 and TRBJ1-1; no clear D gene. The V and J ends lost 3 bases and 1 base respectively, with 7 bases between them. The CDR3 has 13 residues. CDR1 is SGDLS, CDR2 YYNGEE, per germline. The CDR3 is CASSDRQNTEAFF. CDR3 nucleotides: TGTGCCAGCAGCGATCGACAGAACACTGAAGCTTTCTTT.

The chain employs TRBV5-8 and TRBJ2-7; D is unresolved. V was clipped by 1 base and J by 3 bases, with 8 bases between them. The CDR3 has 13 amino acids. Germline CDR1 and CDR2: SGHTS and YDEGEE. This chain's CDR3 is CASSLRQDYEQYF. The CDR3 DNA follows: TGTGCCAGCAGCTTGAGGCAGGACTACGAGCAGTACTTC.

This clone was seen a handful of times. The rearrangement uses TRBV4-3 and TRBJ1-6; no clear D. The CDR3 sequence is 18 residues long. CDR1 LGHNA and CDR2 YSLEER come from the germline V gene. V was trimmed by 0 bases and J by 9 bases, leaving 21 bases between them. The CDR3 nucleotides read TGCGCCAGCAGCCAAGATCCCACCGGGATCTCCCTCGGTTCACCCCTCCACTTT. Its translation is CASSQDPTGISLGSPLHF.

This clone is a singleton in its sample. The chain has TRBV10-3 and TRBJ2-7, with 7 bases aligning to TRBD1. Germline V gene sequence: CDR1 ENHRY, CDR2 SYGVKD. CDR3 length: 13 amino acids. The junction had 4 bases not matched to a gene; V was cut back by 4 bases and J by 4 bases. The CDR3 DNA reads as TGTGCCATCAGTGGACAGGGAAATTACGAGCAGTACTTC. Its protein is CAISGQGNYEQYF.

This chain uses TRBV7-6 with TRBJ1-6; no definite D call. This CDR3 spans 14 amino acids. Deletions cut 4 bases from V and 7 bases from J, with 11 bases between. Germline CDR1 SGHVS, CDR2 FNYEAQ. CDR3 amino acids: CASSWQVGNSPLHF. The CDR3 bases are TGTGCCAGCAGCTGGCAGGTTGGCAATTCACCCCTCCACTTT.